In this sample, the clone carrying this T cell receptor beta chain turned up many times. Unique molecular identifiers were used to barcode this TCRbeta library. Using its own MiXCR run on the PCR reads, TCRdb lists one record per CDR3 protein. The table includes a few hundred thousand distinct CDR3 sequences, roughly 17% detected once. V lost 0 bases, J lost 4 bases, and 8 bases lay in between. The CDR3 runs to 13 residues. CDR1 and CDR2 from the germline V gene are SGHRS and YFSETQ. These data originate in a study of T-cell reconstitution after alpha-beta-depleted transplantation in children. The TCR sequence derives from a boy in the first two years of life who had a stem cell transplant for Wiskott-Aldrich syndrome, so the T cells may come from the graft donor. The chain is built from TRBV5-1 and TRBJ2-7, with TRBD2 as a possible D gene (6 bases). The sample in question was PBMCs, mostly from graft donor cells, obtained 360 days after TCRalphabeta/CD19-depleted stem cell transplant. Written as DNA, the CDR3 is TGCGCCAGCAGCTTGGGGGGGGTGTACGAGCAGTACTTC. This encodes CASSLGGVYEQYF.